These 16 T cell receptor beta chains were sequenced from one sample in a study of CD8+CD57+ T cells in acquired aplastic anemia. Researchers used genomic DNA as the template to profile TCR beta VDJ and CDR3. TCRdb re-called the reads with MiXCR, one entry per CDR3 protein. Counted here are around 140,000 distinct CDR3 sequences, 40% to 45% occurring once; the ten biggest clones make up 8% to 9%. Sequences were obtained from sorted CD4+, CD8+, or CD8+CD57+ T cells (not recorded which) from PBMCs. The receptor set was obtained from a human donor in good health, serving as a control.

The genes are TRBV10-3 and TRBJ1-3; the D gene is possibly TRBD1 (5 bases). The V gene's germline CDR1 is ENHRY and CDR2 SYGVKD. The V end was cut by 8 bases, the J end by 0 bases, with 11 bases between. The CDR3 is 14 amino acids. CDR3 in amino acids: CAISDRISGNTIYF. As DNA, the CDR3 is TGTGCCATCTCCGACAGAATCTCTGGAAACACCATATATTTT.

The chain recombines TRBV29-1 with TRBJ2-5; 7 nucleotides match TRBD1. Trimming cost V 6 bases and J 9 bases; bases outside gene matches: 16. Germline CDR1 SQVTM, CDR2 ANQGSEA. The CDR3 runs 14 residues. The CDR3: CSVQGQLEQGPQYF. CDR3 coding DNA: TGCAGCGTCCAAGGGCAACTTGAACAGGGGCCCCAGTACTTC.

The chain has TRBV7-9 and TRBJ1-5, with TRBD1 matching over 7 bases. Losses at the gene ends were 7 bases for V and 6 bases for J; bases not matched to a gene: 3. Germline-derived CDR1 and CDR2 are SEHNR and FQNEAQ (reference sequence). The CDR3 contains 12 residues. The chain's CDR3 is CASTRGGQPQHF. In DNA form, the CDR3 reads TGTGCCAGCACCAGGGGGGGTCAGCCCCAGCATTTT.

With regard to this clonotype: A much bigger clone sits one base away, suggesting this may be a read error. The genes are TRBV6-1 and TRBJ2-2, with TRBD1 as a possible D gene (6 bases). CDR1 MNHNS and CDR2 SASEGT come from the germline V gene. This CDR3 comprises 14 residues. CDR3 DNA: TGTGCCAGCAGCGAGATCGACAGGACCGGGGAGCGGTTTTTT. Protein product: CASSEIDRTGERFF.

This clonotype was seen many times. The rearrangement links TRBV12-3 or TRBV12-4 to TRBJ2-7; weak D call: TRBD2 (6 bases). The ends were cut back, 0 bases at V and 5 bases at J, with 8 bases in the middle. CDR3 length: 13 amino acids. The CDR3 loop reads CASSLARGDEQYF. The CDR3 region has the DNA TGTGCCAGCAGTTTAGCGCGCGGGGACGAGCAGTACTTC.

The chain employs TRBV7-9 and TRBJ2-7; D gene ambiguous. Germline CDR1 and CDR2: SEHNR and FQNEAQ (reference sequence). The CDR3 runs 12 residues. Trimming pared 5 bases from V and 5 bases from J, leaving 10 bases between. CDR3: CASSTRFDEQYF. Here the CDR3 DNA reads TGTGCCAGCAGCACCCGCTTCGACGAGCAGTACTTC.

J is TRBJ2-2 and V is TRBV20-1, with 7 bases identical to TRBD2. CDR1 is DFQATT and CDR2 is SNEGSKA in the germline V gene (reference sequence). CDR3 length equals 13 residues. Trimming took 5 bases from V and 3 from J; bases not matched to a gene: 3. Written as DNA, the CDR3 is TGCAGTGCTGGGGACTACCACACCGGGGAGCTGTTTTTT. It yields the protein CSAGDYHTGELFF.

This clonotype was detected ten times or more. The V call is TRBV5-8, the J call TRBJ2-7; TRBD1 aligns across 10 bases. With V trimmed by 4 bases and J by 7 bases, 8 bases remained unmatched. CDR3 length: 14 amino acids. Per germline, CDR1 SGHTS and CDR2 YDEGEE. CDR3 amino acids: CASSPDRGDQEQYF. The CDR3 DNA is TGTGCCAGCAGCCCGGACAGGGGGGATCAGGAGCAGTACTTC.

The chain carries TRBV3-1 and TRBJ2-3; D gene unclear. The CDR3 has 12 amino acids. Germline V lookup: CDR1 LGHDT, CDR2 YNNKEL (reference sequence). Between the trimmed V and J ends, which lost 2 bases and 5 bases, there was a span of 5 bases. The chain's CDR3 is CASSQRGDTQYF. For the CDR3, the DNA is TGTGCCAGCAGCCAACGTGGAGATACGCAGTATTTT.

The J gene is TRBJ1-3, the V gene TRBV6-1; D unclear. The CDR3 spans 17 residues. Germline-derived CDR1 and CDR2 are MNHNS and SASEGT. The V end lost 6 bases, the J end lost 0 bases, and 18 bases lay between the germline ends. The CDR3 sequence: CASRPMGLVPSGNTIYF. The CDR3 DNA reads TGTGCCAGCAGACCCATGGGATTAGTCCCCTCTGGAAACACCATATATTTT.

The chain has TRBV29-1 and TRBJ2-5, with TRBD2 identical over 8 bases. V gave up 5 bases and J gave up 0 bases; unmatched junction bases: 5. The CDR3 runs 14 residues. Germline CDR1 and CDR2: SQVTM and ANQGSEA. CDR3 nucleotide sequence: TGCAGCGTTATAGGTAGCGGGAACCAAGAGACCCAGTACTTC. This sequence encodes CSVIGSGNQETQYF. Full variable domain (outside the CDR3, taken from reference TRBV29-1 and TRBJ2-5): SAVISQKPSRDICQRGTSLTIQCQVDSQVTMMFWYRQQPGQSLTLIATANQGSEATYESGFVIDKFPISRPNLTFSTLTVSNMSPEDSSIYLCSVIGSGNQETQYFGPGTRLLVL.

V and J are TRBV24-1 and TRBJ2-1; no firm D call. The CDR3 has 15 amino acids. CDR1 KGHDR and CDR2 SFDVKD come from the germline V gene. V was clipped by 6 bases and J by 0 bases, with 11 bases between them. DNA of the CDR3: TGTGCCACCAGTTCTGGCAGTAGCTCCTACAATGAGCAGTTCTTC. Its protein is CATSSGSSSYNEQFF.

Regarding this clonotype: Since the CDR3 does not end with the conserved phenylalanine or tryptophan, this likely comes from a read error. J is TRBJ1-6 and V is TRBV27; 11 nucleotides match TRBD1. The J segment lost 5 bases and the V segment lost 6 bases, leaving 12 bases of the junction unmatched. Per the germline V gene, CDR1 is MNHEY and CDR2 is SMNVEV (reference sequence). The CDR3 totals 18 residues. The CDR3 sequence: CASSPHTGQGANNSPLHL. DNA for the CDR3: TGTGCCAGCAGCCCCCATACAGGACAGGGGGCAAATAATTCACCCCTCCACCTT.

The table lists this clonotype with many counts. Being one base from a much bigger clone, this may be a read error. The gene calls are TRBV24-1 and TRBJ2-1; 7 nucleotides match TRBD1. Germline assignment: CDR1 KGHDR and CDR2 SFDVKD. With V trimmed by 4 bases and J by 15 bases, 11 bases remained unmatched. The CDR3 contains 13 residues. Here the CDR3 DNA reads TGTGCCACCAGTGACCTGACGACAGGGAAACGGTTCTTC. Protein product: CATSDLTTGKRFF.

This clonotype showed up many times. The chain recombines TRBV7-6 with TRBJ2-7, with 11 nucleotides matching TRBD2. The CDR3 length is 18 residues. Germline V gene data show CDR1 as SGHVS and CDR2 as FNYEAQ. V dropped 2 bases and J dropped 1; count of bases not matched to a gene: 10. The CDR3 is CASSLRVGTSGTSYEQYF. The CDR3 bases are TGTGCCAGCAGCTTACGGGTGGGGACTAGCGGTACATCCTACGAGCAGTACTTC.

The V gene is TRBV29-1, the J gene TRBJ2-7; 7 bases match TRBD1. V was pared by 6 bases and J by 4 bases, with 15 bases of the junction left unmatched. This CDR3 contains 15 residues. Germline values: CDR1 SQVTM, CDR2 ANQGSEA. CDR3 nucleotide sequence: TGCAGCGTGAGAAGGGTGAGCGAGGGGGCTTACGAGCAGTACTTC. Amino acid sequence: CSVRRVSEGAYEQYF.